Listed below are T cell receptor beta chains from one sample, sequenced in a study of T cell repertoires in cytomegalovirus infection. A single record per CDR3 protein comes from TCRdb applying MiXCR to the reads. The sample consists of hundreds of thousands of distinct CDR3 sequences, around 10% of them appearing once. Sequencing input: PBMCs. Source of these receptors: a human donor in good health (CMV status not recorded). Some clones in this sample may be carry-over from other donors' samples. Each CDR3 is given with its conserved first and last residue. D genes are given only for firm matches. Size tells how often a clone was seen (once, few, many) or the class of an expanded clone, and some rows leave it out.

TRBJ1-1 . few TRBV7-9 CASIATRNTEAFF TGTGCCAGCATCGCGACCAGGAACACTGAAGCTTTCTTT
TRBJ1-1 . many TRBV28 CASRRGGTNTEAFF TGTGCCAGCAGAAGGGGAGGGACTAACACTGAAGCTTTCTTT
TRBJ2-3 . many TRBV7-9 CASSRGADGQYF TGTGCCAGCAGCCGCGGGGCGGACGGGCAGTATTTT
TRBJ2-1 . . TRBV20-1 CSARDDLQNNEQFF TGCAGTGCTAGAGATGACCTGCAAAACAATGAGCAGTTCTTC
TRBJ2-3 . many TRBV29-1 CSASGHYTDTQYF TGCAGCGCCTCTGGACACTACACAGATACGCAGTATTTT
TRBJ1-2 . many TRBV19 CASHNRDTIPYGYTF TGTGCCAGCCATAACCGGGACACAATACCCTATGGCTACACCTTC
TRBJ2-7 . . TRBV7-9 CASSPLTYEQYF TGTGCCAGCAGCCCGCTCACTTACGAGCAGTACTTC
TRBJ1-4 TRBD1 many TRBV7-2 CASSLRGRANEKLFF TGTGCCAGCAGCCTCAGGGGGCGTGCTAATGAAAAACTGTTTTTT
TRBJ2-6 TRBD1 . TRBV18 CASSLGQASSGANVLTF TGTGCCAGCTCATTGGGACAGGCAAGCTCTGGGGCCAACGTCCTGACTTTC
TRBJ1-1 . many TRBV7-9 CASRPDGYTEAFF TGTGCCAGCAGACCAGACGGTTACACTGAAGCTTTCTTT
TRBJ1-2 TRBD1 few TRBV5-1 CASRTGVEGYTF TGCGCCAGCAGAACAGGGGTGGAAGGCTACACCTTC
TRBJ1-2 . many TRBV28 CASRASVDGYTF TGTGCCAGCAGGGCCTCAGTTGATGGCTACACCTTC
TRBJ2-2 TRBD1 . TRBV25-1 CASSAPGQGLPNTGELFF TGTGCCAGCAGTGCACCGGGACAGGGACTGCCGAACACCGGGGAGCTGTTTTTT
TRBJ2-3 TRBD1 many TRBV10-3 CANSKDRGPTDTQYF TGTGCCAACTCAAAAGACAGGGGACCCACAGATACGCAGTATTTT
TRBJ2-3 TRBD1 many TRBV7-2 CASSRTGREYQGTQYF TGTGCCAGCAGCCGGACAGGGAGAGAATATCAGGGTACGCAGTATTTT
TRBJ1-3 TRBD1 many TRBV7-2 CASSKRTGRSGNTIYF TGTGCCAGCAGCAAACGGACAGGGCGCTCTGGAAACACCATATATTTT
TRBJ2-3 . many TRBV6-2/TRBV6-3 CASSSTSDTQYF TGTGCCAGCAGTTCAACCAGCGATACGCAGTATTTT
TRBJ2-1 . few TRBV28 CASSLGSGTPGNEQFF TGTGCCAGCAGTTTAGGATCAGGGACGCCAGGGAATGAGCAGTTCTTC
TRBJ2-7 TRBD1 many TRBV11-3 CASSFGTGVGEQYF TGTGCCAGCAGCTTCGGGACAGGGGTGGGCGAGCAGTACTTC
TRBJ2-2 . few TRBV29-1 CSVSGTVNTGELFF TGCAGCGTGTCCGGGACCGTGAACACCGGGGAGCTGTTTTTT
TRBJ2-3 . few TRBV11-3 CASTRGGSTDTQYF TGTGCCAGCACCCGGGGAGGCAGCACAGATACGCAGTATTTT
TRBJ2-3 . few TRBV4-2 CASSQVLAGDTQYF TGTGCCAGCAGCCAAGTACTAGCAGGAGATACGCAGTATTTT
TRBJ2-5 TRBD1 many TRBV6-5 CASSYDRGPGRQETQYF TGTGCCAGCAGTTACGACAGGGGGCCCGGTAGGCAAGAGACCCAGTACTTC
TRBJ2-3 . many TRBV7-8 CASSQPGSTDTQYF TGTGCCAGCAGTCAACCAGGAAGCACAGATACGCAGTATTTT
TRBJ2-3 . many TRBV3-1 CASSQRGGRPDTQYF TGTGCCAGCAGCCAAAGGGGGGGCCGGCCCGATACGCAGTATTTT
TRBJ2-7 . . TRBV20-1 CSARRRYEQYF TGCAGTGCTAGACGTCGCTACGAGCAGTACTTC
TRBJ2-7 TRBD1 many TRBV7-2 CASSNRGGTGGIEQYF TGTGCCAGCAGCAACCGTGGGGGGACAGGGGGGATCGAGCAGTACTTC
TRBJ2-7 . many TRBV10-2 CASSPRTSRGGYEQYF TGCGCCAGCAGTCCTCGGACATCCCGGGGTGGTTACGAGCAGTACTTC
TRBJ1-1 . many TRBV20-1 CSAGGYGAADTEAFF TGCAGTGCTGGAGGGTATGGGGCCGCAGATACTGAAGCTTTCTTT
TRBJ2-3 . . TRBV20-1 CSIPPGSSTDTQYF TGCAGCATACCCCCGGGTTCTAGCACAGATACGCAGTATTTT
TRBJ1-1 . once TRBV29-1 CSAGSLNTEAFF TGCAGCGCAGGGTCCTTGAACACTGAAGCTTTCTTT
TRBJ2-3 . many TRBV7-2 CASSFGGGTDTQYF TGTGCCAGCAGCTTCGGCGGCGGCACAGATACGCAGTATTTT
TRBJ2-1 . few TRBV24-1 CATSTRASEQFF TGTGCCACCAGTACCAGGGCGAGTGAGCAGTTCTTC
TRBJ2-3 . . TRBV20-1 CSARGKNRGTDTQYF TGCAGTGCTAGGGGAAAAAATAGGGGCACAGATACGCAGTATTTT
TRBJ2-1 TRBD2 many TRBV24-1 CATSDSRLAGPNEQFF TGTGCCACCAGTGATTCGAGACTAGCGGGACCTAATGAGCAGTTCTTC
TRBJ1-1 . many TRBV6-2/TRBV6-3 CASSYHQNTEAFF TGTGCCAGCAGTTACCACCAGAACACTGAAGCTTTCTTT
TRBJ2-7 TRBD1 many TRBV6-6 CASSSPPPGQLYEQYF TGTGCCAGCAGCTCACCTCCCCCGGGACAGTTGTACGAGCAGTACTTC
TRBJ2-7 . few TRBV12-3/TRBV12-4 CASQGYEQYF TGTGCCAGCCAGGGGTACGAGCAGTACTTC
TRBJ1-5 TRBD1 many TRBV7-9 CASSSTGQPQHF TGTGCCAGCAGCTCGACAGGGCAACCCCAGCATTTT
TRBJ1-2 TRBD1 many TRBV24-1 CATSDPNRGNYGYTF TGTGCCACCAGTGATCCAAACAGGGGTAACTATGGCTACACCTTC
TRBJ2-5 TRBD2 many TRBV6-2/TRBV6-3 CASSYLRTSQETQYF TGTGCCAGCAGTTACCTCCGGACTAGTCAAGAGACCCAGTACTTC
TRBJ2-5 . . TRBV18 CASSPPGFRSETQYF TGTGCCAGCTCACCGCCGGGATTCAGAAGCGAGACCCAGTACTTC
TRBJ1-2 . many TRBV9 CASSVAQNYGYTF TGTGCCAGCAGCGTAGCTCAAAACTATGGCTACACCTTC
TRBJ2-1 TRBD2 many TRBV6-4 CASSDLAGAREQFF TGTGCCAGCAGTGACCTAGCGGGGGCCAGGGAGCAGTTCTTC
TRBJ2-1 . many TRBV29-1 CSATDPANEQFF TGCAGCGCTACGGACCCAGCAAATGAGCAGTTCTTC